In its sample, the clone carrying this TCR beta chain was seen once. Its antigen is not known. The source of the sample is a study of cytomegalovirus exposure and HLA in healthy donors. Study overall: Earlier, roughly 180 million T cells were analyzed, and 95 million to 140 million unique TCR beta sequences were found among them.

General study results and limits: Evidence from a later analysis indicated that most CMV-associated TCR beta chains looked HLA-restricted. A list of approximately 150 TCR beta chains associated with cytomegalovirus was given.

Primers for the PCR totalled 60 Vbeta and 13 Jbeta. The table came from immunoSEQ multiplex PCR; TCRdb's copy has only in-frame clones and leaves some out. The table shows 100,000 to 150,000 clones, with about two thirds occurring only once. The germline CDR1 and CDR2 sequences are SGHVS and FNYEAQ. The length of the CDR3 is 13 residues. Trimming took 5 bases from V and 1 from J, leaving 8 bases between them. The V call is TRBV7-6, the J call TRBJ1-2; tentatively, D is TRBD1 (6 bases). What was sequenced was PBMCs. The TCR sequence derives from a woman aged 60 to 75 in good health and CMV-seropositive. The CDR3 DNA reads TGTGCCAGCAGCCCAGGGGTTAACTATGGCTACACCTTC. It yields the protein CASSPGVNYGYTF.